One and the same sample provided the 11 T cell receptor beta chains below, sequenced in a study of blood T cell repertoires in COVID-19 (dated by TCRdb to about 2020). To prepare the library, the immunoSEQ multiplex PCR assay was applied. TCRdb stores this immuneACCESS table with in-frame sequences only. Part of the clones is absent; in the studies checked, under half of the shortfall reflects unresolved V genes, and no reason is known for the rest. This sample has 150,000 to 200,000 clones in its table, and 87% of those were observed once. The ten most abundant clones make up around 0.88% of the sample. Sequenced input: peripheral blood. The receptor set was obtained from a woman aged 18-30 years who had recovered from COVID-19.

The chain carries TRBV9 and TRBJ2-1; D not certain. Germline V gives CDR1 SGDLS, CDR2 YYNGEE. CDR3 length: 14 amino acids. Trimming shortened V by 4 bases and J by 2 bases, and 10 bases separated the two germline ends. In DNA form, the CDR3 reads TGTGCCAGCAGCCCCCATAGCCCCTACAATGAGCAGTTCTTC. Amino acids: CASSPHSPYNEQFF.

This chain uses TRBV6-4 with TRBJ2-1; 9 nucleotides agree with TRBD2. V lost 2 bases, J lost 2 bases, and 1 base stayed unmatched. Germline-derived CDR1 and CDR2 are MRHNA and SNTAGT. CDR3 size: 15 residues. In DNA, the CDR3 is TGTGCCAGCAGTGACCTAGCGGGGACCTACAATGAGCAGTTCTTC. It yields the protein CASSDLAGTYNEQFF.

This chain uses TRBV6-2 or TRBV6-3 with TRBJ1-6; possibly TRBD1 for D (5 bases). This CDR3 is 13 amino acids long. V lost 7 bases and J 9 bases, leaving 13 bases between the germline ends. Germline values: CDR1 MNHEY, CDR2 SVGEGT. CDR3 DNA: TGTGCCAGCAACCCCAGGGTCGGTTCACCCCTCCACTTT. Translation gives CASNPRVGSPLHF.

The chain joins TRBV5-4 to TRBJ1-2, with 7 bases fitting TRBD1. Germline V gene lookup returns CDR1 SGHNT and CDR2 YYREEE (reference sequence). V lost 0 bases, J lost 6 bases, and 11 bases stayed unmatched. The length of the CDR3 is 16 residues. The CDR3, as DNA: TGTGCCAGCAGCTTGGTGGGTCGACAGGGTCGGGATGGCTACACCTTC. This gives the protein CASSLVGRQGRDGYTF.

Regarding this clone: This CDR3 is also generated by other DNA sequences in the sample. The chain recombines TRBV19 with TRBJ1-2; no firm D call. This CDR3 comprises 13 residues. Trimming pared 5 bases from V and 1 base from J, leaving 8 bases between. The germline V gene encodes CDR1 LNHDA and CDR2 SQIVND (reference sequence). The CDR3 DNA follows: TGTGCCAGTAGTCCAAACAGTAACTATGGCTACACCTTC. As protein: CASSPNSNYGYTF.

Concerning this clone: This sample includes further DNA sequences coding for the same CDR3. The chain couples TRBV3-1 (or the pseudogene TRBV3-2) to TRBJ1-2; maybe TRBD1 (6 bases). V lost 3 bases and J 4 bases, leaving 15 bases between the germline ends. This CDR3 is built from 15 residues. Germline CDR1 LGHDT, CDR2 YNNKEL (reference sequence). The CDR3 region has the DNA TGTGCCAGCAGCCACGCAAACAGGGTAGGCTATGGCTACACCTTC. Translation: CASSHANRVGYGYTF.

A word on this clone: The same CDR3 arises from other DNA sequences in this sample as well. V gene TRBV5-4 combines with J gene TRBJ1-1; D is perhaps TRBD1 (5 bases). The CDR3 length is 14 residues. The V end was cut by 1 base, the J end by 0 bases, with 7 bases between. The V gene's germline CDR1 is SGHNT and CDR2 YYREEE (reference sequence). Here the CDR3 DNA reads TGTGCCAGCAGCTTGAGGGGTTTGAACACTGAAGCTTTCTTT. This codes for CASSLRGLNTEAFF.

The CDR3 protein is CASSLTSPDTQYF. In DNA, the CDR3 is TGTGCCAGCAGCTTAACTAGCCCAGATACGCAGTATTTT. The J gene is TRBJ2-3, the V gene TRBV7-3; D gene unclear. Trimming took 0 bases from V and 4 from J, leaving 5 bases between them. The germline V gene encodes CDR1 SGHTA and CDR2 FQGTGA. CDR3 size: 13 residues.

This chain links TRBV24-1 with TRBJ2-1; TRBD2 agrees at 11 bases. The CDR3 is 20 amino acids. Unmatched junction bases numbered 12, after V lost 2 bases and J lost 1 base. In germline, CDR1 is KGHDR, CDR2 SFDVKD. The DNA of the CDR3 is TGTGCCACCAGTGATTCCTCTTCCAGCCCTAGCGGGGGGTCCTACAATGAGCAGTTCTTC. Protein product: CATSDSSSSPSGGSYNEQFF.

The J gene is TRBJ2-5, the V gene TRBV5-4; 11 bases are a match to TRBD2. The length of the CDR3 is 16 residues. After removal of 2 bases from V and 4 bases from J, the junction contained 7 bases not matched to a gene. Germline lookup yields CDR1 SGHNT and CDR2 YYREEE (reference sequence). The CDR3 bases are TGTGCCAGCAGCTTTAGCGGGGGGGCAGTTAGAGAGACCCAGTACTTC. Translating gives CASSFSGGAVRETQYF.

This clone was observed once. The chain joins TRBV7-3 to TRBJ1-6, with 9 bases lining up with TRBD1. With 5 bases clipped from V and 5 bases from J, the junction kept 7 bases outside the gene matches. Germline V gene lookup returns CDR1 SGHTA and CDR2 FQGTGA. This CDR3 has 16 residues. Here the CDR3 DNA reads TGTGCCAGCAGCCCTGGGGGGACAGGGAATAATTCACCCCTCCACTTT. Its protein is CASSPGGTGNNSPLHF.